What follows is one T cell receptor beta chain and its context. This sample is part of a study of human T cells and chemical hapten exposure. Trimming at V came to 4 bases and at J to 5 bases, leaving 4 bases not matched to a gene. The germline CDR1 and CDR2 sequences are LGHDT and YNNKEL (reference sequence). This CDR3 region has 13 residues. Described time point: pre-sensitization, week 0. Treatment reported: therapeutic diphenylcyclopropenone sensitization with weekly scalp DPC. Total RNA extraction was carried out from unfractionated whole blood. TCRdb used MiXCR to reprocess the RACE reads, holding one entry per CDR3 protein. The sample consists of 250,000 or so distinct CDR3 sequences, over 7.5% of them appearing once.

The starting material was whole blood, obtained in connection with sensitization to the hapten diphenylcyclopropenone (DPC). This rearrangement joins TRBV3-1 to TRBJ2-5; TRBD2 agrees at 7 bases. This TCR was sampled from a man younger than 35 with alopecia areata. Some clones in this sample may be carry-over from other donors' samples. The CDR3 DNA reads as TGTGCCAGCAGCCCCAAAGCGGGGGAGACCCAGTACTTC. This codes for CASSPKAGETQYF.